These T cell receptor beta chains were read from a single sample in a study of OX40 agonist ivuxolimab in advanced cancers. Sequencing used immunoSEQ multiplex PCR; TCRdb keeps in-frame clones, though not all of them. The table includes tens of thousands of clones, nearly 90% detected once. The source material was CD4+ or CD8+ T cells sorted from blood, sampled in a trial of the OX40 agonist ivuxolimab. The receptors stem from an adult with an advanced solid tumor such as melanoma, head and neck, liver or kidney cancer. Each CDR3 is given with its conserved first and last residue. The D gene is left open where the match is weak. Clone size is given for some rows only: seen once, a few or many times, or a class if the clone is expanded.

size	J	V	D	CDR3	DNA
.	TRBJ2-5	TRBV11-2	TRBD2	CASSAPSGGMETQYF	TGTGCCAGCAGCGCTCCTAGCGGGGGGATGGAGACCCAGTACTTC
.	TRBJ1-2	TRBV29-1	.	CSVEDNSYGYTF	TGCAGCGTTGAAGACAACAGCTATGGCTACACCTTC
.	TRBJ2-1	TRBV9	.	CASSVTTGTVRSPSSYNEQFF	TGTGCCAGCAGCGTAACCACCGGGACGGTCCGGTCCCCAAGCTCCTACAATGAGCAGTTCTTC
.	TRBJ2-7	TRBV13	TRBD1	CASSSRQGVTYEQYF	TGTGCCAGCAGCTCCCGGCAGGGGGTTACCTACGAGCAGTACTTC
.	TRBJ1-5	TRBV15	.	CATSDHGEGGQPQHF	TGTGCCACCAGCGATCACGGGGAAGGTGGTCAGCCCCAGCATTTT
.	TRBJ2-7	TRBV19	.	CASRTTEGPYEQYF	TGTGCCAGTAGAACTACAGAGGGACCCTACGAGCAGTACTTC
.	TRBJ2-3	TRBV18	TRBD1	CASSPRQGVADTQYF	TGTGCCAGCTCACCACGCCAGGGGGTCGCAGATACGCAGTATTTT
.	TRBJ1-2	TRBV6-5	.	CASSSAGPYGYTF	TGTGCCAGCAGCTCGGCGGGGCCCTATGGCTACACCTTC
.	TRBJ2-2	TRBV19	TRBD1	CASSTIMRTGYTGELFF	TGTGCCAGTAGTACCATAATGAGGACAGGGTACACCGGGGAGCTGTTTTTT
.	TRBJ2-3	TRBV7-3	TRBD2	CASSHLPGLAGGSTDTQYF	TGTGCCAGCAGCCATCTCCCGGGACTAGCGGGGGGGTCCACAGATACGCAGTATTTT
.	TRBJ1-4	TRBV28	TRBD1	CASSLTGGNEKLFF	TGTGCCAGCAGTCTTACAGGGGGGAATGAAAAACTGTTTTTT
.	TRBJ2-1	TRBV14	TRBD2	CASSQGLAGGYYNEQFF	TGTGCCAGCAGCCAAGGACTAGCGGGGGGGTACTACAATGAGCAGTTCTTC
.	TRBJ2-1	TRBV7-2	TRBD2	CASSFMSGGAYNEQFF	TGTGCCAGCAGCTTTATGAGCGGGGGGGCTTACAATGAGCAGTTCTTC
.	TRBJ1-4	TRBV9	TRBD1	CASSAPGGTNEKLFF	TGTGCCAGCAGCGCCCCAGGGGGAACTAATGAAAAACTGTTTTTT
once	TRBJ1-1	TRBV23-1	.	CASSQSWGDTEAFF	TGCGCCAGCAGTCAATCGTGGGGAGACACTGAAGCTTTCTTT
.	TRBJ1-5	TRBV28	.	CASSLKRAFSNQPQHF	TGTGCCAGCAGTTTAAAGAGAGCCTTTAGCAATCAGCCCCAGCATTTT
.	TRBJ2-2	TRBV4-1	.	CASSQDKSGRGPDGELFF	TGCGCCAGCAGCCAGGACAAGTCGGGGCGGGGCCCAGATGGGGAGCTGTTTTTT
.	TRBJ1-5	TRBV27	.	CASSKLAGTLNQPQHF	TGTGCCAGCAGCAAGCTCGCCGGGACACTAAATCAGCCCCAGCATTTT
.	TRBJ2-7	TRBV7-9	.	CASSSTHGGQQYF	TGTGCCAGCAGTTCAACTCATGGAGGGCAGCAGTACTTC
.	TRBJ1-1	TRBV11-3	.	CASSLPPPASEAFF	TGTGCCAGCAGCTTACCCCCGCCTGCTTCTGAAGCTTTCTTT
.	TRBJ1-2	TRBV2	.	CAISDGGVIGYTF	TGTGCCATCTCGGACGGGGGGGTGATTGGCTACACCTTC
once	TRBJ1-3	TRBV28	.	CASSLARSFDTIYF	TGTGCCAGCAGTTTAGCCAGGTCGTTCGACACCATATATTTT
once	TRBJ2-1	TRBV9	TRBD1	CASSDHPGQGTNEQFF	TGTGCCAGCAGCGACCACCCGGGACAGGGGACCAATGAGCAGTTCTTC
.	TRBJ1-4	TRBV19	.	CASSPPGEKLFF	TGTGCCAGTAGTCCACCGGGGGAAAAACTGTTTTTT
few	TRBJ1-4	TRBV27	TRBD1	CASGQGAALANEKLFF	TGTGCCAGCGGACAGGGGGCGGCCTTAGCTAATGAAAAACTGTTTTTT
.	TRBJ1-6	TRBV19	.	CASSIVAFEYNSPLHF	TGTGCCAGTAGTATCGTTGCGTTCGAATATAATTCACCCCTCCACTTT
.	TRBJ1-2	TRBV27	TRBD1	CASRRQGADYGYTF	TGTGCCAGCAGGCGCCAGGGGGCAGACTATGGCTACACCTTC
.	TRBJ2-3	TRBV7-9	TRBD1	CASSYRTGGGTDTQYF	TGTGCCAGCAGCTATCGGACAGGGGGAGGCACAGATACGCAGTATTTT
.	TRBJ2-7	TRBV6-5	.	CASSYVQAAYEQYF	TGTGCCAGCAGTTACGTCCAGGCTGCCTACGAGCAGTACTTC
.	TRBJ2-3	TRBV5-1	.	CASSSAGGTDTQYF	TGCGCCAGCAGCTCGGCCGGGGGCACAGATACGCAGTATTTT
few	TRBJ1-2	TRBV15	.	CATSRDRVDPANYGYTF	TGTGCCACCAGCAGAGATCGTGTCGACCCAGCTAACTATGGCTACACCTTC
.	TRBJ1-1	TRBV4-3	.	CASSQDRGQFEAFF	TGCGCCAGCAGCCAAGATCGGGGCCAGTTTGAAGCTTTCTTT
.	TRBJ2-7	TRBV9	.	CASSGVGFEQYF	TGTGCCAGCAGTGGGGTGGGATTCGAGCAGTACTTC
.	TRBJ2-1	TRBV28	.	CASSLGSPEQFF	TGTGCCAGCAGTTTAGGCAGCCCTGAGCAGTTCTTC
.	TRBJ2-2	TRBV11-2	.	CASSLVGSTGELFF	TGTGCCAGCAGCTTAGTCGGCAGCACCGGGGAGCTGTTTTTT
.	TRBJ2-7	TRBV27	.	CATRLALSSYEQYF	TGTGCCACCCGCCTTGCTCTGAGCTCCTACGAGCAGTACTTC
.	TRBJ1-5	TRBV6-1	.	CASSETVYSNQPQHF	TGTGCCAGCAGCGAGACAGTTTATAGCAATCAGCCCCAGCATTTT
.	TRBJ1-4	TRBV9	.	CASSVGGFATNEKLFF	TGTGCCAGCAGCGTAGGTGGTTTCGCAACTAATGAAAAACTGTTTTTT
.	TRBJ2-2	TRBV30	TRBD2	CAWSVPAGVNTGELFF	TGTGCCTGGAGTGTACCAGCGGGGGTTAACACCGGGGAGCTGTTTTTT
.	TRBJ1-6	TRBV7-9	TRBD1	CASSADRPSYNSPLHF	TGTGCCAGCAGCGCGGACAGGCCCTCCTATAATTCACCCCTCCACTTT
.	TRBJ2-3	TRBV19	.	CASSSPDPKILYTDTQYF	TGTGCCAGTAGTAGTCCGGATCCGAAAATTTTATACACAGATACGCAGTATTTT
.	TRBJ2-1	TRBV6-4	.	CASSGRGGRGSEQFF	TGTGCCAGCAGTGGTAGAGGGGGCCGCGGGAGTGAGCAGTTCTTC
.	TRBJ2-1	TRBV7-2	.	CASSLALFPASYNEQFF	TGTGCCAGCAGCTTAGCTTTGTTCCCGGCCTCCTACAATGAGCAGTTCTTC
.	TRBJ2-5	TRBV7-2	TRBD1	CASSSHTGEEETQYF	TGTGCCAGCAGCTCCCACACAGGGGAAGAAGAGACCCAGTACTTC
.	TRBJ2-1	TRBV9	TRBD1	CASSAAGTDYNEQFF	TGTGCCAGCAGCGCCGCCGGGACAGACTACAATGAGCAGTTCTTC
.	TRBJ1-4	TRBV9	TRBD1	CASSARQGGNEKLFF	TGTGCCAGCAGCGCGCGACAGGGGGGTAATGAAAAACTGTTTTTT
.	TRBJ2-7	TRBV20-1	.	CSAGTAYEQYF	TGCAGCGCGGGAACTGCCTACGAGCAGTACTTC
.	TRBJ2-2	TRBV7-9	TRBD2	CASSSSTSGGNPGELFF	TGTGCCAGCAGCTCCTCTACTAGCGGGGGGAATCCCGGGGAGCTGTTTTTT
.	TRBJ1-5	TRBV30	.	CAWSYGGPVHF	TGTGCCTGGAGTTATGGGGGCCCCGTGCATTTT
.	TRBJ2-3	TRBV9	TRBD2	CASSDPRGGQGTSGYTDTQYF	TGTGCCAGCAGCGATCCCAGGGGGGGACAGGGGACTAGCGGGTACACAGATACGCAGTATTTT
.	TRBJ2-3	TRBV5-1	.	CASSLGQHSTDTQYF	TGCGCCAGCAGCTTGGGCCAGCATTCCACAGATACGCAGTATTTT
.	TRBJ2-7	TRBV11-2	.	CASSPGALRGSYEQYF	TGTGCCAGCAGCCCCGGGGCGTTGAGGGGATCCTACGAGCAGTACTTC
once	TRBJ1-1	TRBV4-1	.	CASSPSVNTEAFF	TGCGCCAGCAGCCCCTCGGTGAACACTGAAGCTTTCTTT
once	TRBJ2-7	TRBV15	TRBD1	CATSRGQGYF	TGTGCCACCAGCAGAGGACAGGGTTACTTC
.	TRBJ2-7	TRBV14	.	CASSQAGAGLSSYEQYF	TGTGCCAGCAGCCAAGCGGGAGCGGGTCTGAGTTCCTACGAGCAGTACTTC
few	TRBJ2-7	TRBV7-6	TRBD1	CASSAGQAPEQYF	TGTGCCAGCAGCGCGGGACAGGCCCCAGAGCAGTACTTC
.	TRBJ2-1	TRBV5-6	.	CASSLTTPSNEQFF	TGTGCCAGCAGCTTGACTACACCGTCCAATGAGCAGTTCTTC
once	TRBJ1-1	TRBV6-6	.	CASSYESPEAFF	TGTGCCAGCAGTTACGAGAGCCCCGAAGCTTTCTTT
.	TRBJ1-4	TRBV2	.	CASSDPAVLEKLFF	TGTGCCAGCAGTGACCCGGCGGTCCTCGAAAAACTGTTTTTT
.	TRBJ2-7	TRBV11-2	.	CASSGEAGTSYEQYF	TGTGCCAGCAGCGGGGAGGCGGGGACCTCCTACGAGCAGTACTTC